This T cell receptor (beta chain) was sequenced during a study of sequential checkpoint blockade in melanoma. Clones were sequenced by immunoSEQ multiplex PCR, and TCRdb holds only the in-frame ones, with some missing. The sample lists under 45,000 clones, 70% to 90% seen once, with 4.5% to 7% in the top ten. This CDR3 is 17 amino acids long. Germline CDR1 is KGHSH and CDR2 is LQKENI. The V end was cut by 3 bases, the J end by 2 bases, with 20 bases between. The sample's treatment: randomized to nivolumab then ipilimumab (arm A) or the reverse (arm B). The specimen comprised CD8+ T cells sorted from blood (inferred from file names), sampled from a patient given nivolumab and ipilimumab in sequence. This clonotype was sampled from a human donor with melanoma. The rearrangement joins TRBV18 to TRBJ2-7; D gene ambiguous. CDR3 coding DNA: TGTGCCAGCTCACCGAAGACTCCGGGTCGAAATCCCTACGAGCAGTACTTC. The encoded protein is CASSPKTPGRNPYEQYF. The full variable domain, with the rest looked up from reference TRBV18 and TRBJ2-7, is NAGVMQNPRHLVRRRGQEARLRCSPMKGHSHVYWYRQLPEEGLKFMVYLQKENIIDESGMPKERFSAEFPKEGPSILRIQQVVRGDSAAYFCASSPKTPGRNPYEQYFGPGTRLTVT.